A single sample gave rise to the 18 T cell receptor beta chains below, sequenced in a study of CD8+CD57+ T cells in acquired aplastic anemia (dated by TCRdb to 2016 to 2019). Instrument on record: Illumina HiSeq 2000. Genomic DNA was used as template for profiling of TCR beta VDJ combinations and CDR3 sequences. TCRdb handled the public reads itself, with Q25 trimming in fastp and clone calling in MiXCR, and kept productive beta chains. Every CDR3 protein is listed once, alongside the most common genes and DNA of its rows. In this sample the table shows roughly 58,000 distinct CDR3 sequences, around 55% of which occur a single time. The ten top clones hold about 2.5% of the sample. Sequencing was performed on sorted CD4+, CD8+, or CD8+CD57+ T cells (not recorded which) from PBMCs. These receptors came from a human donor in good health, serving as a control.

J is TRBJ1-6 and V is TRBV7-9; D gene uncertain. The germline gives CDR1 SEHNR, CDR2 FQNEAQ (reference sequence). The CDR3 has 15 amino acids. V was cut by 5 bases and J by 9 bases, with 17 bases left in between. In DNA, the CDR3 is TGTGCCAGCAGCCCCCGGACGGAGGCAAGTTCACCCCTCCACTTT. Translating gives CASSPRTEASSPLHF.

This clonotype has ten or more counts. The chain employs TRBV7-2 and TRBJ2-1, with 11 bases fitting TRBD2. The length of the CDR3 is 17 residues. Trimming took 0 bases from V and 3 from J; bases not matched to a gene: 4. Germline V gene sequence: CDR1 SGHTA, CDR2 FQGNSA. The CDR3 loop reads CASSLASGLAVYNEQFF. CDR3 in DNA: TGTGCCAGCAGCTTAGCCTCGGGACTAGCGGTCTACAATGAGCAGTTCTTC. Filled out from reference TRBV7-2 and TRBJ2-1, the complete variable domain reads GAGVSQSPSNKVTEKGKDVELRCDPISGHTALYWYRQSLGQGLEFLIYFQGNSAPDKSGLPSDRFSAERTGGSVSTLTIQRTQQEDSAVYLCASSLASGLAVYNEQFFGPGTRLTVL.

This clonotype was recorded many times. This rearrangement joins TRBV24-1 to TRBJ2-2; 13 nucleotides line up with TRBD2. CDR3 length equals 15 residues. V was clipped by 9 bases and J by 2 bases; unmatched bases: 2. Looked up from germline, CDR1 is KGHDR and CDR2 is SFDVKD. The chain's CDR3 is CATGGLAGNTGELFF. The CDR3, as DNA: TGTGCCACCGGGGGACTAGCGGGAAACACCGGGGAGCTGTTTTTT.

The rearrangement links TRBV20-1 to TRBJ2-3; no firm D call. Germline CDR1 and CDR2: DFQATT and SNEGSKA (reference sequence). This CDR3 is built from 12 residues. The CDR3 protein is CVVPGHTDTQYF. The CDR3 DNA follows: TGCGTCGTTCCCGGGCACACAGATACGCAGTATTTT.

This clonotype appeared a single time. The CDR3 region has the DNA TGTGCCGGCGTCCCGGGACAGGGGAGGTACGAGCAGTACTTC. Translating gives CAGVPGQGRYEQYF. The V call is TRBV2, the J call TRBJ2-7; 10 nucleotides align to TRBD1. CDR1 SNHLY and CDR2 FYNNEI come from the germline V gene. Germline trimming cut 11 bases from V and 4 bases from J; bases unmatched to any gene: 11. This CDR3 contains 14 residues. The whole variable domain, filled in from reference TRBV2 and TRBJ2-7, reads EPEVTQTPSHQVTQMGQEVILRCVPISNHLYFYWYRQILGQKVEFLVSFYNNEISEKSEIFDDQFSVERPDGSNFTLKIRSTKLEDSAMYFCAGVPGQGRYEQYFGPGTRLTVT.

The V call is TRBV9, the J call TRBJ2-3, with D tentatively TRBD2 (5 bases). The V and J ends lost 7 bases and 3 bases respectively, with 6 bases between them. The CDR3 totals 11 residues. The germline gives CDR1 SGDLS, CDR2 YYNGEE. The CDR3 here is CASGRTDTQYF. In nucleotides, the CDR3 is TGTGCCAGCGGGAGAACAGATACGCAGTATTTT.

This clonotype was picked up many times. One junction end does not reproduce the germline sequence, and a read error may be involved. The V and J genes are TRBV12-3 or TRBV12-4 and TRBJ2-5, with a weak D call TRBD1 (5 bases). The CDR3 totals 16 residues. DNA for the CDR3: TGTGCCAGCAGTTTAGCTTCCTCTACAGGACAAGAGACCCAGCACTTC. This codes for CASSLASSTGQETQHF.

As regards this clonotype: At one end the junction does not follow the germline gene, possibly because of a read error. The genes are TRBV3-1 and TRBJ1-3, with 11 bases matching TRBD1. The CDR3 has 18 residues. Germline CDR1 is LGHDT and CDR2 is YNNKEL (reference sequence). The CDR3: CASSYPEGQGATGNTIHF. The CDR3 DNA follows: TGTGCCAGCAGCTACCCCGAAGGACAGGGGGCGACTGGAAACACCATACATTTT.

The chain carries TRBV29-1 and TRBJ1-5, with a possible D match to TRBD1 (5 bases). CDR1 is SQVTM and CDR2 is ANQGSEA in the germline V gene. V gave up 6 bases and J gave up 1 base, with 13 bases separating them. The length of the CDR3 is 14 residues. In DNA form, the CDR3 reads TGCAGCGTCCGTGAGGGGAGGAGCAATCAGCCCCAGCATTTT. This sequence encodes CSVREGRSNQPQHF.

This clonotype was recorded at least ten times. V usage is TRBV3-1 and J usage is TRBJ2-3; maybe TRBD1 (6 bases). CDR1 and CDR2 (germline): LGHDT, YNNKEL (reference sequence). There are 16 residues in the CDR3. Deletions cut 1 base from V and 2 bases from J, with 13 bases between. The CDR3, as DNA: TGTGCCAGCAGCCAAGGGGGGCAGGGGAACACAGATACGCAGTATTTT. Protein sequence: CASSQGGQGNTDTQYF.

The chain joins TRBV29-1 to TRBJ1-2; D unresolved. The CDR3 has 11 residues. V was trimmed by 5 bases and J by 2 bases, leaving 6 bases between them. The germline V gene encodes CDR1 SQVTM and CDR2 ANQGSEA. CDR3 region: CSVHGNYGYTF. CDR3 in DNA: TGCAGCGTTCATGGGAACTATGGCTACACCTTC.

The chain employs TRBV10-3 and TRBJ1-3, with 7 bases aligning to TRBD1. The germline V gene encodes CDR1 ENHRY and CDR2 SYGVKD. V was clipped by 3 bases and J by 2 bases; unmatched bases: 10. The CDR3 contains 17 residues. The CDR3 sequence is CAISDWLLQGTGNTIYF. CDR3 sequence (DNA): TGTGCCATCAGTGACTGGCTACTACAGGGGACTGGAAACACCATATATTTT.

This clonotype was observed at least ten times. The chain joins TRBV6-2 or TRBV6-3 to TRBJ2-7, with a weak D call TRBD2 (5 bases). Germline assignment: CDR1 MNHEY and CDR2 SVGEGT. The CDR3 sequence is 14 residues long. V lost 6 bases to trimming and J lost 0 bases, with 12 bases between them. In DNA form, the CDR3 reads TGTGCCAGCAGGTCCCCTGGGAGCTCCTACGAGCAGTACTTC. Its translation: CASRSPGSSYEQYF.

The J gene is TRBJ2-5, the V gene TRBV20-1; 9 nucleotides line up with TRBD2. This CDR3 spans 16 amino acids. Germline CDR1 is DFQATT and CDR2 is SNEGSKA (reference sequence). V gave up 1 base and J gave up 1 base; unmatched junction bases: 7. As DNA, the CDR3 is TGCAGTGCTAGAGTGGTTAGCGGGGGACCCCAAGAGACCCAGTACTTC. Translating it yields CSARVVSGGPQETQYF.

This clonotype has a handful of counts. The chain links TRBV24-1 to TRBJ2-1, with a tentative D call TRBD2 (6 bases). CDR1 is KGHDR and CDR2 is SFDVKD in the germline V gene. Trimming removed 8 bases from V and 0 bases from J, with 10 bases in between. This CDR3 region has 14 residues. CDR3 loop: CATNDGSSYNEQFF. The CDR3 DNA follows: TGTGCCACCAACGACGGGAGCTCCTACAATGAGCAGTTCTTC.

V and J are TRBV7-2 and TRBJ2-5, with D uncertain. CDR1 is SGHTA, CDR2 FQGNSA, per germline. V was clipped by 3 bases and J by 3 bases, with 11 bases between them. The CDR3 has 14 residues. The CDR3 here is CASSLRTNKETQYF. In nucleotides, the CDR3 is TGTGCCAGCAGCTTGAGGACGAACAAAGAGACCCAGTACTTC. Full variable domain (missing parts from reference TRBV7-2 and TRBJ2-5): GAGVSQSPSNKVTEKGKDVELRCDPISGHTALYWYRQSLGQGLEFLIYFQGNSAPDKSGLPSDRFSAERTGGSVSTLTIQRTQQEDSAVYLCASSLRTNKETQYFGPGTRLLVL.

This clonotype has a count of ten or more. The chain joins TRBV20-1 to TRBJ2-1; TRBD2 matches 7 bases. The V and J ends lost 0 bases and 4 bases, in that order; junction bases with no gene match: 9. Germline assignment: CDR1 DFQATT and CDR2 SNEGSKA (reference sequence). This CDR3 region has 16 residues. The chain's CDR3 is CSARDPREARYNEQFF. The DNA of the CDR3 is TGCAGTGCTAGAGATCCACGGGAGGCCAGGTACAATGAGCAGTTCTTC.

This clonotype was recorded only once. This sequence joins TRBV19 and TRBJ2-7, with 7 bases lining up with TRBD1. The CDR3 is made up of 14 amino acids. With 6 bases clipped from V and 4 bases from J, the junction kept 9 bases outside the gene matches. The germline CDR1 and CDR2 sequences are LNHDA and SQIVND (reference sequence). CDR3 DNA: TGTGCCAGTAGGCAACAGGGGCCAGGGTACGAGCAGTACTTC. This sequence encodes CASRQQGPGYEQYF.